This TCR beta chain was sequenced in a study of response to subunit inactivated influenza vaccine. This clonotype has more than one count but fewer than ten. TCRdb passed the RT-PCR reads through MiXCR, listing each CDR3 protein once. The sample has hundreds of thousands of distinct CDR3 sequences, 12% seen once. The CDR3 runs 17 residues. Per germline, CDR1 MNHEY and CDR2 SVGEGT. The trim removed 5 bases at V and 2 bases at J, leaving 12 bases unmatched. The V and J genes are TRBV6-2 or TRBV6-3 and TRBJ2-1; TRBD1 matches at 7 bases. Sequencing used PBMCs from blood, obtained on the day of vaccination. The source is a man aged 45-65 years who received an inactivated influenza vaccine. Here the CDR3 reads CASSRDRQTAAYNEQFF. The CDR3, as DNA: TGTGCCAGCAGTCGGGACAGACAAACGGCCGCCTACAATGAGCAGTTCTTC.